The TCR beta chain under discussion was sequenced for a study of T cells in Graves' hyperthyroidism and ophthalmopathy. The CDR3 sequence is 16 residues long. Germline V gene lookup returns CDR1 SGHVS and CDR2 FQNEAQ. After removal of 5 bases from V and 7 bases from J, the junction contained 13 bases not matched to a gene. TCR beta CDR3 sequences were amplified from RNA transcripts. A first-round RT-PCR of the TCR CDR3 used the HTBI primer set. TCRdb independently ran MiXCR on the multiplex PCR reads; one entry per CDR3 protein. The sample shows 300,000 to 450,000 distinct CDR3 sequences, around 25% of them seen only once.

The sequence derives from a man between 50 and 59 years old with Graves' hyperthyroidism. The chain combines TRBV7-8 with TRBJ2-7; TRBD1 matches 11 bases. The material sequenced was blood. CDR3 in DNA: TGTGCCAGCAGCGTAGGCCGGACAGGGGGCGCGGGGGAGCAGTACTTC. Its translation: CASSVGRTGGAGEQYF.